This T cell receptor beta chain was obtained from a study of blood T cell repertoires in COVID-19. Study background: The United States, Italy and Spain supplied acute and convalescent COVID-19 samples.

Two consecutive negative NP/OP PCR tests, clearance, or resolved symptoms defined Cohort 3 recovery. TCRdb keeps only in-frame clones here, not all; method: immunoSEQ multiplex PCR. This sample yields some 330,000 clones, of which over 75% are seen a single time; around 5% belongs to the top ten. The clonotype was recovered from a man aged 25-45 years who had recovered from COVID-19. The specimen was PBMCs or T cells enriched from blood (not recorded which).

The CDR3: CASSPSGEGAYGYTF. CDR3 coding DNA: TGCGCCAGCAGCCCCTCTGGTGAAGGGGCCTATGGCTACACCTTC. This chain joins TRBV5-1 and TRBJ1-2; D might be TRBD1 (5 bases). CDR1 is SGHRS, CDR2 YFSETQ, per germline. The CDR3 sequence is 15 residues long. V was trimmed by 4 bases and J by 4 bases, leaving 17 bases between them.